What follows is one TCR beta chain and its context. Its antigen is currently unknown. The data originate from a study of beta chain features in type 1 diabetes. The study, taken as a whole, reports: Whether HLA type influences TCRB rearrangement remained unresolved here.

Since all of the isolated RNA was reverse transcribed, expressed TCRB transcripts were what got sequenced. Libraries were prepared by immunoSEQ multiplex PCR; TCRdb keeps only in-frame clonotypes and omits some of them. This sample carries 250,000 to 350,000 clones, around 15% of them seen once, and the ten largest clones take more than 6.5%. Averaging approximately 120 mL, one heparinised blood draw came from each individual donor. The CDR3 length is 15 residues. Germline V CDR1 and CDR2: SGHNT, YENEEA. Trimming took 5 bases from V and 5 from J, leaving 18 bases between them. V usage is TRBV11-3 and J usage is TRBJ2-5; D is possibly TRBD2 (6 bases). The TCR was taken from a man younger than 40 in good health. Sequencing used central memory CD4+ T cells from blood. The chain's CDR3 is CASSRRQEGMETQYF. The CDR3 DNA sequence: TGTGCCAGCAGCCGTCGTCAGGAGGGCATGGAGACCCAGTACTTC.